These 10 T cell receptor beta chains were all obtained from the same sample, sequenced in a study of blood T cell repertoires in COVID-19. The table came from immunoSEQ multiplex PCR; TCRdb's copy has only in-frame clones and leaves some out. The table includes about 250,000 clones, 70% to 90% detected once. Sequencing was carried out using peripheral blood. These receptors were obtained from a woman under 40 with active or convalescent COVID-19.

This chain joins TRBV19 and TRBJ1-2; a possible D gene is TRBD1 (6 bases). The V end lost 6 bases, the J end lost 4 bases, and 6 bases lay between the germline ends. Germline V gene lookup returns CDR1 LNHDA and CDR2 SQIVND (reference sequence). The CDR3 runs 11 residues. Written as DNA, the CDR3 is TGTGCCAGTAGGGACAGCTATGGCTACACCTTC. It codes for CASRDSYGYTF.

The chain recombines TRBV7-2 with TRBJ1-2, with a weak D call TRBD1 (6 bases). CDR3 length: 16 amino acids. Trimming pared 1 base from V and 6 bases from J, leaving 18 bases between. Germline V gives CDR1 SGHTA, CDR2 FQGNSA. CDR3 sequence reads: CASSLGPIGTIDGYTF. For the CDR3, the DNA is TGTGCCAGCAGCTTAGGGCCGATCGGGACAATAGATGGCTACACCTTC. The variable domain in full, with the rest retrieved from reference TRBV7-2 and TRBJ1-2, is GAGVSQSPSNKVTEKGKDVELRCDPISGHTALYWYRQSLGQGLEFLIYFQGNSAPDKSGLPSDRFSAERTGGSVSTLTIQRTQQEDSAVYLCASSLGPIGTIDGYTFGSGTRLTVV.

The chain has TRBV9 and TRBJ1-2, with D possibly being TRBD1 (5 bases). This CDR3 contains 13 residues. V lost 3 bases to trimming and J lost 6 bases, with 12 bases between them. CDR1 and CDR2 from the germline V gene are SGDLS and YYNGEE. CDR3 sequence reads: CASSAAGRDGYTF. For the CDR3, the DNA is TGTGCCAGCAGCGCAGCGGGGCGGGATGGCTACACCTTC.

The chain combines TRBV6-5 with TRBJ2-3; 8 bases align to TRBD1. The V gene's germline CDR1 is MNHEY and CDR2 SVGAGI. The CDR3 has 15 amino acids. The junction had 8 bases not matched to a gene; V was cut back by 7 bases and J by 2 bases. The CDR3 region is CASTTGQGYTDTQYF. CDR3 bases: TGTGCCAGCACTACCGGACAGGGCTACACAGATACGCAGTATTTT.

The chain is built from TRBV12-3 or TRBV12-4 and TRBJ1-2; D is unclear. There are 12 residues in the CDR3. Trimming took off 7 bases at V and 7 bases at J, with 13 bases between the two ends. Written as DNA, the CDR3 is TGTGCCAGCACCACTAACGGTCTTGGCTACACCTTC. Translated: CASTTNGLGYTF.

The rearrangement links TRBV19 to TRBJ1-4; possible D gene TRBD1, 6 bases. Germline V gene data show CDR1 as LNHDA and CDR2 as SQIVND (reference sequence). CDR3 length: 16 residues. V lost 9 bases and J lost 2, with 19 bases in between. CDR3 in amino acids: CASRLGGAATNEKLFF. CDR3 nucleotide sequence: TGTGCCAGCCGCCTAGGGGGGGCGGCGACTAATGAAAAACTGTTTTTT.

V gene TRBV4-3 combines with J gene TRBJ1-2, with D possibly matching TRBD1 (6 bases). Trimming cost V 0 bases and J 7 bases, with 15 bases left between them. The CDR3 sequence is 15 residues long. Per the germline V gene, CDR1 is LGHNA and CDR2 is YSLEER. CDR3 sequence (DNA): TGCGCCAGCAGCCAAGATACTCAGGGGTATAGTGGCTACACCTTC. Amino acids: CASSQDTQGYSGYTF.

The rearrangement uses TRBV6-5 and TRBJ2-5, with D hard to call. Germline V gene lookup returns CDR1 MNHEY and CDR2 SVGAGI. CDR3 length: 14 residues. Trimming left V 0 bases short and J 1 base short, with 6 bases between. CDR3 coding DNA: TGTGCCAGCAGTTACTCTCCAGTCCAAGAGACCCAGTACTTC. Translated, it gives CASSYSPVQETQYF.

The chain uses TRBV6-5 and TRBJ1-2; 7 bases match TRBD1. V gave up 7 bases and J gave up 4 bases; unmatched junction bases: 12. The germline gives CDR1 MNHEY, CDR2 SVGAGI. The CDR3 runs 15 residues. CDR3 loop: CASTLTGVMSYGYTF. In nucleotides, the CDR3 is TGTGCCAGCACCCTTACAGGGGTAATGAGCTATGGCTACACCTTC.

This clone was detected only a few times. The chain carries TRBV12-3 or TRBV12-4 and TRBJ1-4; D is ambiguous. V gave up 3 bases and J gave up 8 bases, with 10 bases separating them. This CDR3 is 13 amino acids long. CDR3 DNA: TGTGCCAGCAGTTTCAGGATCAGGGAAAAACTGTTTTTT. Residues: CASSFRIREKLFF.